The 30 T cell receptor beta chains reported below all come from one sample, sequenced in a study of cytomegalovirus exposure and HLA in healthy donors. The PCR made use of 60 Vbeta and 13 Jbeta primers. Sequencing was performed with immunoSEQ multiplex PCR; in TCRdb, only in-frame clones are kept and a portion is missing. The table records under 200,000 clones, 80% of them present only once. Sequencing used PBMCs. The receptor source for this set is a man aged 35-49 years in good health and CMV-seronegative.

This chain connects TRBV4-3 to TRBJ2-4; D unresolved. The V end was cut by 4 bases, the J end by 0 bases, with 7 bases between. Germline V CDR1 and CDR2: LGHNA, YSLEER. This CDR3 is built from 14 residues. CDR3 coding DNA: TGCGCCAGCAGCCCTGAGGTAGCCAAAAACATTCAGTACTTC. Encoded protein: CASSPEVAKNIQYF.

The chain couples TRBV12-5 to TRBJ1-4; no clear D gene. Deletions cut 1 base from V and 7 bases from J, with 10 bases between. Germline V gene data show CDR1 as LGHNT and CDR2 as FRNRAP. CDR3 size: 14 residues. The CDR3 reads CASGLGALSEKLFF. DNA for the CDR3: TGTGCTAGTGGTTTGGGGGCACTGAGTGAAAAACTGTTTTTT.

The rearrangement uses TRBV6-1 and TRBJ2-3; D is unresolved. CDR3 length equals 13 residues. Germline CDR1 and CDR2: MNHNS and SASEGT. Trimming removed 7 bases at V and 6 bases at J, with 14 bases between. CDR3: CASNNYATDTQYF. In DNA, the CDR3 is TGTGCCAGCAACAACTACGCGACGGATACGCAGTATTTT.

In DNA, the CDR3 is TGCGCCAGCAGCTTGATCGAGACAGGGAATAATGAGCAGTTCTTC. Translating gives CASSLIETGNNEQFF. The chain is built from TRBV5-1 and TRBJ2-1; 7 nucleotides match TRBD1. J lost 7 bases, V lost 1 base, and 8 bases had no gene match. The CDR3 is 15 amino acids. Germline V gives CDR1 SGHRS, CDR2 YFSETQ.

J is TRBJ2-1 and V is TRBV7-2; 8 bases agree with TRBD2. With V trimmed by 6 bases and J by 7 bases, 11 bases remained unmatched. Germline V gene lookup returns CDR1 SGHTA and CDR2 FQGNSA. The CDR3 extends over 15 amino acids. Here the CDR3 reads CASRPLLAGGNEQFF. The CDR3 nucleotides are TGTGCCAGCAGACCCCTCCTCGCGGGAGGAAATGAGCAGTTCTTC.

The chain combines TRBV2 with TRBJ2-7; D is unclear. Trimming left V 7 bases short and J 4 bases short, with 8 bases between. This CDR3 region has 11 residues. Germline V gives CDR1 SNHLY, CDR2 FYNNEI. The CDR3: CASTTQYEQYF. CDR3 DNA: TGTGCCAGCACGACACAGTACGAGCAGTACTTC.

This chain links TRBV6-6 with TRBJ1-5; D is uncertain. Germline CDR1 is MNHNY and CDR2 is SVGAGI (reference sequence). The CDR3 extends over 12 amino acids. Trimming cost V 2 bases and J 5 bases, with 4 bases left between them. The CDR3 spells CASSYEDQPQHF. CDR3 coding DNA: TGTGCCAGCAGTTACGAGGATCAGCCCCAGCATTTT.

The chain carries TRBV6-5 and TRBJ1-1, with D perhaps TRBD1 (5 bases). The CDR3 is 16 residues long. V lost 0 bases to trimming and J lost 0 bases, with 11 bases between them. CDR1 is MNHEY and CDR2 is SVGAGI in the germline V gene. The CDR3 sequence: CASSYSFWGMNTEAFF. The CDR3 region has the DNA TGTGCCAGCAGTTACTCGTTCTGGGGCATGAACACTGAAGCTTTCTTT.

This clone was seen only once. CDR3 amino acids: CASRVPTGDSYNEQFF. The CDR3 DNA reads TGTGCCAGCAGAGTCCCCACAGGGGACTCCTACAATGAGCAGTTCTTC. V gene TRBV27 combines with J gene TRBJ2-1; 7 bases align to TRBD1. V gave up 6 bases and J gave up 0 bases; unmatched junction bases: 8. This CDR3 region has 16 residues. CDR1 is MNHEY and CDR2 is SMNVEV in the germline V gene (reference sequence).

This clone has a handful of counts. Here the CDR3 DNA reads TGTGCCAGCAGGAGGGACTCGGGGGGGCGAGAGACCCAGTACTTC. As protein: CASRRDSGGRETQYF. This sequence joins TRBV2 and TRBJ2-5; 8 bases match TRBD2. This CDR3 region has 15 residues. Per germline, CDR1 SNHLY and CDR2 FYNNEI. V shed 6 bases, J shed 4 bases, and the junction held 10 bases outside the gene matches.

J is TRBJ1-1 and V is TRBV10-3; 7 bases align to TRBD1. There are 13 residues in the CDR3. Germline loops: CDR1 ENHRY, CDR2 SYGVKD. Trimming cost V 7 bases and J 1 base; bases outside gene matches: 3. In DNA, the CDR3 is TGTGCCATCAAGGGGACAGAGAACACTGAAGCTTTCTTT. Residues: CAIKGTENTEAFF.

The DNA of the CDR3 is TGTGCCAGCTCACCAGAGACCGAGGGAGGAATAGGCTACACCTTC. Encoded protein: CASSPETEGGIGYTF. This sequence joins TRBV18 and TRBJ1-2; no clear D. The CDR3 length is 15 residues. Trimming shortened V by 2 bases and J by 8 bases, and 18 bases separated the two germline ends. CDR1 KGHSH and CDR2 LQKENI come from the germline V gene. Based on the CDR3 plus reference TRBV18 and TRBJ1-2, the full variable domain is NAGVMQNPRHLVRRRGQEARLRCSPMKGHSHVYWYRQLPEEGLKFMVYLQKENIIDESGMPKERFSAEFPKEGPSILRIQQVVRGDSAAYFCASSPETEGGIGYTFGSGTRLTVV.

The chain recombines TRBV5-1 with TRBJ1-5; 9 positions match TRBD1. V lost 4 bases to trimming and J lost 4 bases; unmatched junction nucleotides: 3. Germline values: CDR1 SGHRS, CDR2 YFSETQ. There are 14 residues in the CDR3. CDR3 sequence: CASSIGTGNQPQHF. The DNA for the CDR3 is TGCGCCAGCAGCATAGGGACAGGGAATCAGCCCCAGCATTTT.

The rearrangement joins TRBV27 to TRBJ2-7; TRBD2 agrees at 13 bases. With 5 bases clipped from V and 5 bases from J, the junction kept 3 bases outside the gene matches. Germline assignment: CDR1 MNHEY and CDR2 SMNVEV (reference sequence). The CDR3 loop spans 14 amino acids. CDR3 bases: TGTGCCAGCAGTCCGGGACTAGCGGGACACGAGCAGTACTTC. This translates into CASSPGLAGHEQYF.

The chain combines TRBV2 with TRBJ1-1; 7 nucleotides align to TRBD1. The CDR3 spans 14 residues. The V segment lost 1 base and the J segment 5 bases; nucleotides outside the gene matches: 4. The germline gives CDR1 SNHLY, CDR2 FYNNEI. The CDR3 DNA reads as TGTGCCAGCAGTGAAGGGGACAGAGTTACTGAAGCTTTCTTT. Translation: CASSEGDRVTEAFF.

The chain recombines TRBV10-3 with TRBJ2-2, with D uncertain. Germline V gene data show CDR1 as ENHRY and CDR2 as SYGVKD. CDR3 length: 14 residues. The V end was cut by 0 bases, the J end by 3 bases, with 5 bases between. DNA for the CDR3: TGTGCCATCAGTGAGTCTCGCGACACCGGGGAGCTGTTTTTT. This encodes CAISESRDTGELFF.

The chain links TRBV5-1 to TRBJ2-3, with 16 bases aligning to TRBD2. Losses at the gene ends were 4 bases for V and 4 bases for J; bases not matched to a gene: 6. CDR1 is SGHRS, CDR2 YFSETQ, per germline. The CDR3 is 17 amino acids. The CDR3 DNA reads as TGCGCCAGCAGCCCCGGGACTAGCGGGGGGGCCTCAGATACGCAGTATTTT. Translated: CASSPGTSGGASDTQYF.

The rearrangement links TRBV2 to TRBJ2-6; weak D call: TRBD1 (6 bases). The V and J ends lost 3 bases and 0 bases respectively, with 9 bases between them. Germline CDR1 is SNHLY and CDR2 is FYNNEI. CDR3 length: 16 residues. The CDR3 reads CASSEDSSSGANVLTF. The CDR3 bases are TGTGCCAGCAGTGAGGACAGCTCCTCTGGGGCCAACGTCCTGACTTTC. Drawing the rest from reference TRBV2 and TRBJ2-6, the complete variable domain is EPEVTQTPSHQVTQMGQEVILRCVPISNHLYFYWYRQILGQKVEFLVSFYNNEISEKSEIFDDQFSVERPDGSNFTLKIRSTKLEDSAMYFCASSEDSSSGANVLTFGAGSRLTVL.

The rearrangement uses TRBV6-5 and TRBJ1-1; D perhaps matches TRBD1 (5 bases). CDR1 and CDR2 (germline): MNHEY, SVGAGI. There are 11 residues in the CDR3. The ends were cut back, 6 bases at V and 7 bases at J, with 9 bases in the middle. For the CDR3, the DNA is TGTGCCAGCAGCACAGGTTTTGAAGCTTTCTTT. This encodes CASSTGFEAFF.

This chain links TRBV19 with TRBJ2-7, with D maybe TRBD2 (6 bases). V dropped 6 bases and J dropped 6 bases, with 18 bases sitting between them. CDR3 length equals 14 residues. Germline CDR1 and CDR2: LNHDA and SQIVND (reference sequence). For the CDR3, the DNA is TGTGCCAGTAGCCCCTGGTTGGAGGGCCCCGAGCAGTACTTC. This translates into CASSPWLEGPEQYF. Drawing the rest from reference TRBV19 and TRBJ2-7, the complete variable domain is DGGITQSPKYLFRKEGQNVTLSCEQNLNHDAMYWYRQDPGQGLRLIYYSQIVNDFQKGDIAEGYSVSREKKESFPLTVTSAQKNPTAFYLCASSPWLEGPEQYFGPGTRLTVT.

This chain connects TRBV2 to TRBJ1-1; 7 bases fit TRBD1. Germline trimming cut 1 base from V and 3 bases from J; bases unmatched to any gene: 2. The CDR3 is 14 residues long. Germline-derived CDR1 and CDR2 are SNHLY and FYNNEI. The CDR3 sequence is CASSEEGAYTEAFF. The CDR3 region has the DNA TGTGCCAGCAGTGAAGAGGGGGCTTACACTGAAGCTTTCTTT.

This clone was seen a few times. The chain couples TRBV4-3 to TRBJ1-2; the D gene is possibly TRBD1 (5 bases). The CDR3 loop spans 18 amino acids. Looked up from germline, CDR1 is LGHNA and CDR2 is YSLEER. V lost 3 bases to trimming and J lost 2 bases, with 22 bases between them. DNA of the CDR3: TGCGCCAGCAGCCAGGCCCCTACCGGGACTACCCTAAACTATGGCTACACCTTC. Translated, it gives CASSQAPTGTTLNYGYTF.

The chain is built from TRBV2 and TRBJ1-1; D not resolved. This CDR3 is built from 14 residues. CDR1 and CDR2 (germline): SNHLY, FYNNEI. Trimming removed 3 bases from V and 2 bases from J, with 10 bases in between. The CDR3 is CASSDNGINTEAFF. The CDR3 nucleotides read TGTGCCAGCAGTGATAACGGGATTAACACTGAAGCTTTCTTT.

This chain uses TRBV19 with TRBJ2-1; no reliable D call. CDR1 is LNHDA, CDR2 SQIVND, per germline (reference sequence). This CDR3 contains 12 residues. Trimming took 3 bases from V and 13 from J, leaving 13 bases between them. The CDR3 DNA follows: TGTGCCAGTAGTATTGATGGCCAAGAACAGTTCTTC. Its translation is CASSIDGQEQFF.

The chain combines TRBV15 with TRBJ2-3; unclear D gene. The CDR3 runs 15 residues. Trimming shortened V by 1 base and J by 0 bases, and 8 bases separated the two germline ends. Germline CDR1 is LNHNV and CDR2 is YYDKDF (reference sequence). CDR3 nucleotide sequence: TGTGCCACCAGCAGAGCGGCGGCCAGCACAGATACGCAGTATTTT. Encoded protein: CATSRAAASTDTQYF.

The chain uses TRBV27 and TRBJ2-7, with unresolved D. Germline loops: CDR1 MNHEY, CDR2 SMNVEV (reference sequence). The CDR3 consists of 14 residues. The V gene lost 4 bases and the J gene lost 3 bases, with 13 bases spanning the gap. CDR3 bases: TGTGCCAGCAGTTATCGCGGCCTTAACTACGAGCAGTACTTC. This codes for CASSYRGLNYEQYF.

The chain has TRBV7-3 and TRBJ1-2; possible D gene TRBD1, 5 bases. The CDR3 has 15 amino acids. Deletions cut 5 bases from V and 3 bases from J, with 16 bases between. CDR1 SGHTA and CDR2 FQGTGA come from the germline V gene. CDR3 protein: CASSPNSARDYGYTF. The CDR3 region has the DNA TGTGCCAGCAGCCCTAACTCCGCCAGGGACTATGGCTACACCTTC.

The chain recombines TRBV5-1 with TRBJ1-1; 7 bases agree with TRBD1. Germline trimming cut 0 bases from V and 0 bases from J; bases unmatched to any gene: 2. The germline V gene has CDR1 SGHRS and CDR2 YFSETQ. This CDR3 region has 15 residues. The chain's CDR3 is CASSLGGQLNTEAFF. In nucleotides, the CDR3 is TGCGCCAGCAGCTTGGGGGGACAGTTGAACACTGAAGCTTTCTTT.

The chain employs TRBV4-1 and TRBJ1-6; a possible D gene is TRBD1 (5 bases). V was cut by 0 bases and J by 9 bases, with 18 bases left in between. Germline V CDR1 and CDR2: MGHRA, YSYEKL. The CDR3 totals 17 residues. CDR3: CASSQEGGRRVGSPLHF. CDR3 DNA sequence: TGCGCCAGCAGCCAAGAGGGGGGACGACGTGTCGGTTCACCCCTCCACTTT.

This sequence joins TRBV2 and TRBJ1-4; D is perhaps TRBD1 (5 bases). The V gene lost 4 bases and the J gene lost 8 bases, with 20 bases spanning the gap. CDR1 is SNHLY, CDR2 FYNNEI, per germline. CDR3 length: 16 residues. Here the CDR3 reads CASSGHRGQRWEKLFF. The CDR3 region has the DNA TGTGCCAGCAGTGGACACCGTGGACAAAGGTGGGAAAAACTGTTTTTT.